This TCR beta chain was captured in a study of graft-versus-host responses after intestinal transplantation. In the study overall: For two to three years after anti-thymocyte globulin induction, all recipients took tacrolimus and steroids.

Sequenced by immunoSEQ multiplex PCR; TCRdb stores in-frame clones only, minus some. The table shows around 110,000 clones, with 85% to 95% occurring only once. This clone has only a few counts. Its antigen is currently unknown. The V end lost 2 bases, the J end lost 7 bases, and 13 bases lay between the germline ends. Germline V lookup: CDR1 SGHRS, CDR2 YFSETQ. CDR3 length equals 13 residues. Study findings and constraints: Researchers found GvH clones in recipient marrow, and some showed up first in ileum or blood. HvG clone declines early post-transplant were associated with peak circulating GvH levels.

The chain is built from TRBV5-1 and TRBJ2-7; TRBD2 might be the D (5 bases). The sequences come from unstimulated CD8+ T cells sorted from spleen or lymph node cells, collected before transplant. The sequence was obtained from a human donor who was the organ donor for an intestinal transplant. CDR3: CASSLGLNVEQYF. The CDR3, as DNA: TGCGCCAGCAGCTTAGGACTGAACGTGGAGCAGTACTTC.